Listed here are 14 T cell receptor beta chains from one sample, sequenced in a study of vaccination and CD4 T cells after COVID-19. No antigen has been identified for these receptors. Treatment here: approximately 9-day PBMC culture with coronavirus spike peptide pools or control peptides (ViraFEST assay). Oncomine TCR Beta short-read sequencing was applied to DNA from cultured CD4+ T cells. One entry per CDR3 protein, called by TCRdb with MiXCR from the PCR reads. Among 15,000 to 20,000 distinct CDR3 sequences listed, 29% were seen once. The sequencing input was cultured CD4+ T cells from blood. The receptors stem from a human donor with COVID-19.

This clonotype appeared a few times. V gene TRBV29-1 combines with J gene TRBJ1-1; D not certain. The CDR3 is 13 amino acids. V gave up 7 bases and J gave up 1 base, with 13 bases separating them. Germline V gene lookup returns CDR1 SQVTM and CDR2 ANQGSEA. The DNA for the CDR3 is TGCAGCGCCGAGGAGGGTACGAACACTGAAGCTTTCTTT. Translated: CSAEEGTNTEAFF.

This clonotype was observed a few times. The genes are TRBV7-2 and TRBJ2-5; D might be TRBD2 (6 bases). V was clipped by 5 bases and J by 5 bases, with 12 bases between them. Germline CDR1 is SGHTA and CDR2 is FQGNSA. This CDR3 has 13 amino acids. This CDR3 is CASSGGLTETQYF. The CDR3, as DNA: TGTGCCAGCAGCGGGGGACTCACGGAGACCCAGTACTTC. Combining the CDR3 with reference TRBV7-2 and TRBJ2-5 gives the whole variable domain GAGVSQSPSNKVTEKGKDVELRCDPISGHTALYWYRQSLGQGLEFLIYFQGNSAPDKSGLPSDRFSAERTGGSVSTLTIQRTQQEDSAVYLCASSGGLTETQYFGPGTRLLVL.

This clonotype occurred a few times. This chain joins TRBV4-2 and TRBJ2-3; 14 bases agree with TRBD2. With V trimmed by 2 bases and J by 0 bases, 10 bases remained unmatched. Germline CDR1 is LGHNA and CDR2 is YNFKEQ. The CDR3 has 20 amino acids. CDR3 in amino acids: CASSQFPTSGGAPSTDTQYF. Written as DNA, the CDR3 is TGTGCCAGCAGCCAATTCCCGACTAGCGGGGGGGCCCCGAGCACAGATACGCAGTATTTT.

J is TRBJ2-2 and V is TRBV19; 10 nucleotides line up with TRBD1. V dropped 8 bases and J dropped 1; count of bases not matched to a gene: 1. The CDR3 is made up of 14 amino acids. The germline V gene encodes CDR1 LNHDA and CDR2 SQIVND (reference sequence). CDR3 bases: TGTGCCAGTCGGGACAGGGGGAACACCGGGGAGCTGTTTTTT. Its protein is CASRDRGNTGELFF. Combining the CDR3 with reference TRBV19 and TRBJ2-2 gives the whole variable domain DGGITQSPKYLFRKEGQNVTLSCEQNLNHDAMYWYRQDPGQGLRLIYYSQIVNDFQKGDIAEGYSVSREKKESFPLTVTSAQKNPTAFYLCASRDRGNTGELFFGEGSRLTVL.

The rearrangement uses TRBV6-1 and TRBJ1-3, with D uncertain. Trimming shortened V by 9 bases and J by 3 bases, and 6 bases separated the two germline ends. The CDR3 spans 11 residues. CDR1 MNHNS and CDR2 SASEGT come from the germline V gene. For the CDR3, the DNA is TGTGCCAGTGAGGTTGGAAACACCATATATTTT. It codes for CASEVGNTIYF.

The chain couples TRBV28 to TRBJ1-2; the D is unclear. Germline V gene sequence: CDR1 MDHEN, CDR2 SYDVKM. CDR3 length equals 10 residues. V lost 6 bases, J lost 5 bases, and 4 bases lay in between. CDR3 residues: CASRAYGYTF. In nucleotides, the CDR3 is TGTGCCAGCAGAGCGTATGGCTACACCTTC.

This clonotype is medium-sized (0.01 to 0.1%) within its sample. The rearrangement joins TRBV20-1 to TRBJ1-5; 12 positions agree with TRBD1. The CDR3 consists of 17 residues. From germline, CDR1 is DFQATT and CDR2 SNEGSKA (reference sequence). The trim removed 6 bases at V and 2 bases at J, leaving 11 bases unmatched. The CDR3 DNA sequence: TGCAGTGCATGGAGGGGGACAGGGGGCACGGGCAATCAGCCCCAGCATTTT. Translation: CSAWRGTGGTGNQPQHF.

The chain links TRBV6-2 or TRBV6-3 to TRBJ2-1, with D perhaps matching TRBD1 or TRBD2 (5 bases each). The CDR3 length is 16 residues. Trimming removed 6 bases from V and 4 bases from J, with 19 bases in between. CDR1 MNHEY and CDR2 SVGEGT come from the germline V gene. This chain's CDR3 is CASRTLRGPLYNEQFF. Written as DNA, the CDR3 is TGTGCCAGCAGGACCTTAAGGGGACCTTTATACAATGAGCAGTTCTTC.

This clonotype has only one observation. J is TRBJ1-4 and V is TRBV11-3, with TRBD1 matching over 10 bases. This CDR3 comprises 16 residues. Germline CDR1 reads SGHNT; CDR2 reads YENEEA. V lost 3 bases and J lost 7; bases outside the gene matches: 8. This CDR3 is CASSFRIGTGVEKLFF. CDR3 bases: TGTGCCAGCAGCTTTCGTATCGGGACAGGGGTTGAAAAACTGTTTTTT. The variable domain in full, with the rest retrieved from reference TRBV11-3 and TRBJ1-4, is EAGVVQSPRYKIIEKKQPVAFWCNPISGHNTLYWYLQNLGQGPELLIRYENEEAVDDSQLPKDRFSAERLKGVDSTLKIQPAELGDSAVYLCASSFRIGTGVEKLFFGSGTQLSVL.

The chain couples TRBV15 to TRBJ1-5; D unresolved. CDR3 length: 13 residues. V lost 5 bases and J 1 base, leaving 6 bases between the germline ends. The germline V gene has CDR1 LNHNV and CDR2 YYDKDF (reference sequence). CDR3 loop: CATSGESNQPQHF. CDR3 sequence (DNA): TGTGCCACCAGCGGGGAAAGCAATCAGCCCCAGCATTTT.

The CDR3 nucleotides are TGTGCCAGCATCCCTGGGGGGCCCTATGGCTACACCTTC. Encoded protein: CASIPGGPYGYTF. The V and J genes are TRBV2 and TRBJ1-2; D is perhaps TRBD1 (6 bases). The CDR3 extends over 13 amino acids. With 7 bases removed from V and 4 bases from J, the gap between germline ends came to 13 bases. The V gene's germline CDR1 is SNHLY and CDR2 FYNNEI.

The J gene is TRBJ2-1, the V gene TRBV2; 11 bases map to TRBD2. The CDR3 loop spans 14 amino acids. Looked up from germline, CDR1 is SNHLY and CDR2 is FYNNEI. V was pared by 5 bases and J by 9 bases, with 6 bases of the junction left unmatched. The CDR3 DNA sequence: TGTGCCAGCAGTCTGACTAGCGGGGTGGGTGAGCAGTTCTTC. This codes for CASSLTSGVGEQFF.

The chain is built from TRBV7-9 and TRBJ1-3; D remains unclear. V lost 7 bases to trimming and J lost 0 bases, with 10 bases between them. The germline CDR1 and CDR2 sequences are SEHNR and FQNEAQ (reference sequence). This CDR3 contains 14 residues. CDR3 DNA: TGTGCCAGCACCATTACTGACTCTGGAAACACCATATATTTT. Protein product: CASTITDSGNTIYF.

This clonotype was observed a few times. The rearrangement uses TRBV7-9 and TRBJ1-2, with D perhaps TRBD1 (6 bases). The CDR3 contains 16 residues. V was cut by 1 base and J by 2 bases, with 14 bases left in between. The germline V gene has CDR1 SEHNR and CDR2 FQNEAQ (reference sequence). The CDR3 spells CASSLVGQGVNYGYTF. CDR3 nucleotide sequence: TGTGCCAGCAGCTTAGTGGGACAAGGGGTAAACTATGGCTACACCTTC.